This record covers a single TCR beta chain. This clonotype was observed at least ten times. The antigen this receptor binds is unknown. Given a much more abundant clone one base away, this may be a read error. cDNA was synthesized by template-switch 5'RACE using a primer carrying a 10-nucleotide random unique molecular identifier by which each TCR transcript was tagged. Every sequencing run yielded over 180 million TCR-beta sequences covering 15-18 subjects. The RNeasy kit was used to extract total RNA. TCR-beta VDJ regions were amplified with primers for the TCR constant region and the 5'RACE anchor, using the KAPA Real-time Library Amplification kit. Sample indexes and Illumina adaptors were added in a first PCR, after which library yield was increased in a second PCR. After Ampure bead purification, the roughly 650 bp TCR product was size-selected on a 2% E-gel SizeSelection system. Library quality was checked on a Bioanalyzer, concentration was measured with Qubit, and libraries were quantified with the Kapa Library Quantification kit before pooling. An Illumina HiSeq 2500 sequenced the libraries paired-end 2 x 150 bp. To increase sequence diversity, roughly 24-31% phiX was spiked into each library pool. The original pipeline was this. Quality-filtered reads were processed with the UMI-based MiGEC pipeline, and over 90% of raw TCR sequences were removed by the MiGEC pipeline during error correction. IMGT germline references were used for alignment of VDJ genes, and clonotypes were defined by a unique CDR3 amino acid sequence together with V-J genes. VDJtools evaluated clonal expansion, Shannon diversity and CDR3 relatedness (CalcPairwiseDistances, ClusterSamples); CLCbio workbench built phylogenetic trees. Using coefficient-of-variation modelling across technical triplicates, the study counted a clone as expanded if it had at least 8 unique UMIs. TCRdb reran the public reads through fastp at Q25 and MiXCR, keeping productive beta chains. Each entry is one CDR3 protein sequence, shown with its most common DNA and genes. The V and J calls follow TCRdb's processing rather than the paper's. The sample table contains about 30,000 distinct CDR3 sequences; only one count was recorded for 5.5% to 6% of them. The ten top clones hold approximately 2.1% of the sample.

This sample was included in a study of neurological immune-mediated disorders (dated by TCRdb to the late 2010s). At the level of the whole study: Using UMI-based sequencing, the study compared peripheral blood TCR-beta repertoires from patients with HTLV-I-associated myelopathy (HAM/TSP), patients with multiple sclerosis, and healthy controls. Alongside PBMC samples, the set of more than 85 TCR-beta libraries contained longitudinal samples, technical triplicates, and paired CD4+ and CD8+ T-cell subsets that had been sorted. The cohort included about 70 subjects: some 14 with HAM/TSP, approximately 34 with multiple sclerosis, and around 20 healthy controls. The research as a whole found: No identical CDR3 amino acid sequences were shared among expanded clones across subjects, suggesting private TCR-beta repertoires in all groups. TCR clonal expansion was greatest in HAM/TSP patients and smallest in MS patients, who ranked below even healthy controls.

Blood bank volunteers in Maryland, USA served as the healthy controls. For the sorted-subset TCR libraries, the starting material was about 950,000 sorted CD4+ or CD8+ T cells. PBMCs were separated from peripheral blood using Ficoll-Hypaque density gradient centrifugation and then cryopreserved in liquid nitrogen. Paired sorted CD4+ and CD8+ subsets came from healthy controls, HAM/TSP patients and MS patients. This receptor was obtained from a woman in her forties or fifties in good health. Sequenced: CD4+ T cells from blood.

The bases are TGCAGCGTTCGGCGGGGCAACGAGCAGTACTTC. This encodes CSVRRGNEQYF. The chain links TRBV29-1 with TRBJ2-7; matching of 6 bases hints at TRBD2 as the D gene. The CDR3 runs 11 amino acids, cysteine and phenylalanine included. CDR3 DNA is the only sequence kept; it has 33 bases, read in frame from the first base. Between the V and J ends, shortened by 5 bases and 5 bases respectively, the junction contains 10 bases. CDR1 and CDR2 (SQVTM, ANQGSEA) derive from the germline V gene.